The present TCR beta chain was sequenced within a study of blood T cell repertoires in COVID-19. TCRdb keeps only in-frame clones here, not all; method: immunoSEQ multiplex PCR. The sample shows some 180,000 clones, 65% to 85% of them seen only once. The CDR3 totals 14 residues. Germline V gene sequence: CDR1 GTSNPN, CDR2 SVGIG (reference sequence). V dropped 1 base and J dropped 0 bases, with 8 bases sitting between them. This chain connects TRBV30 to TRBJ2-3; D is perhaps TRBD1 (5 bases). What was sequenced was peripheral blood. The TCR originated in a man between 65 and 79 years old with active or convalescent COVID-19. CDR3 nucleotides: TGTGCCTGGAGTGGGAAGGGGAGCACAGATACGCAGTATTTT. It encodes CAWSGKGSTDTQYF. The variable domain in full, with the rest retrieved from reference TRBV30 and TRBJ2-3, is SQTIHQWPATLVQPVGSPLSLECTVEGTSNPNLYWYRQAAGRGLQLLFYSVGIGQISSEVPQNLSASRPQDRQFILSSKKLLLSDSGFYLCAWSGKGSTDTQYFGPGTRLTVL.